This entry describes one T cell receptor beta chain. Its antigen remains unknown. The data stem from a study of shared clonotypes between healthy human individuals. Study-level results: Incomplete sequencing of sorted subsets was indicated by rarefaction despite large depth.

Method: immunoSEQ multiplex PCR; TCRdb's copy keeps in-frame clones and lacks some. The sample contains 1 million to 1.2 million clones, 70% to 85% of which appear only once. CDR1 MNHEY and CDR2 SVGAGI come from the germline V gene. Trimming left V 5 bases short and J 5 bases short, with 13 bases between. The CDR3 contains 15 residues. The chain joins TRBV6-5 to TRBJ1-6, with D possibly being TRBD1 (6 bases). Sequenced input: memory CD4+ T cells from PBMCs. Subset in this sample: CD45RA-negative fraction. The sequence came from a man aged 18-30 years in good health. Some clones in this sample may be carry-over from other donors' samples. CDR3 DNA: TGTGCCAGCAGTGCCGGGGGGGCCGATAATTCACCCCTCCACTTT. It translates to CASSAGGADNSPLHF.